This passage covers 18 T cell receptor beta chains from one sample sequenced in a study of blood T cell repertoires in COVID-19. Measured with immunoSEQ multiplex PCR; TCRdb has only the in-frame clones, and not every one. The data hold about 250,000 clones, with roughly 88% observed a single time. Sequencing used peripheral blood. The receptor set was obtained from a man aged 35-49 years with acute or convalescent COVID-19.

The rearrangement joins TRBV12-3 or TRBV12-4 to TRBJ1-2; perhaps TRBD1 as D (6 bases). V was trimmed by 7 bases and J by 5 bases, leaving 14 bases between them. This CDR3 region has 13 residues. The CDR3 spells CASTAQGIYGYTF. The CDR3 DNA reads as TGTGCCAGCACCGCACAGGGAATTTATGGCTACACCTTC.

CDR3 nucleotide sequence: TGCGCCAGCAGTGAGTCGGTGACGGGCTACGAGCAGTACTTC. Translation gives CASSESVTGYEQYF. The chain joins TRBV10-2 to TRBJ2-7; D gene uncertain. Germline assignment: CDR1 WSHSY and CDR2 SAAADI. V was trimmed by 0 bases and J by 3 bases, leaving 9 bases between them. CDR3 length: 14 residues.

The gene calls are TRBV19 and TRBJ1-2; D is unclear. V was shortened by 3 bases and J by 6 bases, with 11 bases between the two germline ends. Germline V gene lookup returns CDR1 LNHDA and CDR2 SQIVND (reference sequence). The CDR3 consists of 13 residues. As DNA, the CDR3 is TGTGCCAGTAGTATCAACACCGTTGATGGCTACACCTTC. Translated, it gives CASSINTVDGYTF.

The CDR3 nucleotides are TGTGCCAGCAGCTACCGGGAGGGGCGAAGAGAGACCCAGTACTTC. Translated, it gives CASSYREGRRETQYF. V is TRBV7-7 and J is TRBJ2-5, with 8 bases fitting TRBD2. Germline V gives CDR1 SSHAT, CDR2 FNYEAQ (reference sequence). V shed 4 bases and J 4 bases; nucleotides not matched to a gene: 8. The CDR3 length is 15 residues. Full variable domain (missing parts from reference TRBV7-7 and TRBJ2-5): GAGVSQSPRYKVTKRGQDVTLRCDPISSHATLYWYQQALGQGPEFLTYFNYEAQPDKSGLPSDRFSAERPEGSISTLTIQRTEQRDSAMYRCASSYREGRRETQYFGPGTRLLVL.

The rearrangement uses TRBV7-3 and TRBJ2-1; 8 bases fit TRBD1. This CDR3 spans 17 amino acids. V lost 4 bases and J lost 0; bases outside the gene matches: 8. From germline, CDR1 is SGHTA and CDR2 FQGTGA. The CDR3 DNA reads as TGTGCCAGCAGCTCCCGGAGACAGGGGCACTCCTACAATGAGCAGTTCTTC. Protein product: CASSSRRQGHSYNEQFF.

As concerns this clone: The junction shows a germline mismatch at one end, possibly a read error. The chain is built from TRBV2 and TRBJ1-4; TRBD1 is a possible D gene (5 bases). CDR3 length: 15 residues. Germline V gives CDR1 SNHLY, CDR2 FYNNEI. The CDR3 region has the DNA TGTGCCAGCTCAGGGTCTCGTACAACGAATGAAAAACTGTTTTTT. Translation gives CASSGSRTTNEKLFF.

The chain couples TRBV27 to TRBJ2-1; 8 nucleotides align to TRBD1. Trimming cost V 6 bases and J 8 bases; bases outside gene matches: 9. The germline CDR1 and CDR2 sequences are MNHEY and SMNVEV (reference sequence). CDR3 length equals 14 residues. The CDR3 coding sequence is TGTGCCAGCAGCTCCAGGGGGCGAAGCCATGAGCAGTTCTTC. Residues: CASSSRGRSHEQFF.

CDR3 DNA: TGTGCCAGCAGCTTTAAGCAGGGGGACACTGAAGCTTTCTTT. Translation: CASSFKQGDTEAFF. V usage is TRBV7-6 and J usage is TRBJ1-1; 7 positions agree with TRBD1. Unmatched junction bases numbered 4, after V lost 3 bases and J lost 3 bases. The CDR3 loop spans 14 amino acids. Germline CDR1 is SGHVS and CDR2 is FNYEAQ.

The chain has TRBV4-3 and TRBJ1-1, with D perhaps matching TRBD1 (6 bases). Germline V gives CDR1 LGHNA, CDR2 YSLEER. V was cut by 0 bases and J by 8 bases, with 10 bases left in between. The CDR3 consists of 13 residues. The CDR3 DNA sequence: TGCGCCAGCAGCCAAGACTACAGGGCAGAAGCTTTCTTT. This encodes CASSQDYRAEAFF.

The V call is TRBV15, the J call TRBJ2-7; D is possibly TRBD1 (6 bases). This CDR3 region has 15 residues. Looked up from germline, CDR1 is LNHNV and CDR2 is YYDKDF (reference sequence). V shed 1 base and J shed 2 bases, with 12 bases lying between them. The CDR3 coding sequence is TGTGCCACCAGCAGAGGACAGGACGGTCCCTACGAGCAGTACTTC. Translation gives CATSRGQDGPYEQYF.

The chain employs TRBV6-5 and TRBJ2-3; D unresolved. CDR1 MNHEY and CDR2 SVGAGI come from the germline V gene. V gave up 4 bases and J gave up 7 bases, with 9 bases separating them. This CDR3 is 12 amino acids long. This CDR3 is CASSSNSHTQYF. CDR3 in DNA: TGTGCCAGCAGTTCTAATTCCCATACGCAGTATTTT.

This clone was seen a single time. The V call is TRBV19, the J call TRBJ1-5, with D hard to call. CDR1 is LNHDA and CDR2 is SQIVND in the germline V gene (reference sequence). V was pared by 5 bases and J by 5 bases, with 7 bases between. This CDR3 spans 12 amino acids. This CDR3 reads CASSSVDQPQHF. The CDR3 DNA reads TGTGCCAGTAGTTCGGTTGATCAGCCCCAGCATTTT.

The chain is built from TRBV13 and TRBJ1-5; D is perhaps TRBD1 (5 bases). Germline CDR1 PRHDT, CDR2 FYEKMQ (reference sequence). The CDR3 spans 14 residues. V was clipped by 4 bases and J by 6 bases, with 13 bases between them. The CDR3 bases are TGTGCCAGCAGCTCATCGGTGGGGGGTCAGCCCCAGCATTTT. As protein: CASSSSVGGQPQHF.

The chain carries TRBV3-1 (or the pseudogene TRBV3-2) and TRBJ2-1, with D tentatively TRBD2 (5 bases). There are 14 residues in the CDR3. The germline V gene has CDR1 LGHDT and CDR2 YNNKEL (reference sequence). V was clipped by 1 base and J by 4 bases, with 8 bases between them. This CDR3 reads CASSQGVAYNEQFF. The CDR3 bases are TGTGCCAGCAGCCAAGGGGTAGCGTACAATGAGCAGTTCTTC.

This chain connects TRBV5-4 to TRBJ1-4, with 7 nucleotides matching TRBD1. Losses at the gene ends were 1 base for V and 6 bases for J; bases not matched to a gene: 6. CDR3 length: 15 amino acids. The germline V gene has CDR1 SGHNT and CDR2 YYREEE (reference sequence). CDR3 loop: CASSLYGTAHEKLFF. CDR3 bases: TGTGCCAGCAGCTTGTACGGGACAGCCCATGAAAAACTGTTTTTT.

The chain has TRBV5-1 and TRBJ2-6, with D possibly TRBD1 on 7 matching bases. V was shortened by 2 bases and J by 0 bases, with 15 bases between the two germline ends. The CDR3 totals 18 residues. Germline CDR1 and CDR2: SGHRS and YFSETQ. CDR3 protein: CASSFSGQGGSGANVLTF. CDR3 sequence (DNA): TGCGCCAGCAGCTTCAGTGGGCAGGGGGGCTCTGGGGCCAACGTCCTGACTTTC.

This clone came up once. The CDR3 bases are TGTGCCAGCAGCTATCGGAGTAATGAGCAGTTCTTC. As protein: CASSYRSNEQFF. The chain couples TRBV9 to TRBJ2-1, with D uncertain. The CDR3 spans 12 residues. Germline lookup yields CDR1 SGDLS and CDR2 YYNGEE. The ends were cut back, 4 bases at V and 7 bases at J, with 9 bases in the middle.

The rearrangement uses TRBV4-3 and TRBJ1-2; D possibly corresponds to TRBD1 (6 bases). V shed 0 bases and J shed 3 bases, with 11 bases lying between them. Germline V CDR1 and CDR2: LGHNA, YSLEER. The CDR3 length is 15 residues. The CDR3 bases are TGCGCCAGCAGCCAAGAGGACAGCTCCTACTATGGCTACACCTTC. Protein: CASSQEDSSYYGYTF.